The entry that follows covers one T cell receptor (beta chain) sequence. V shed 5 bases and J 8 bases; nucleotides not matched to a gene: 11. This CDR3 is built from 15 residues. The V gene's germline CDR1 is SGHTA and CDR2 FQGNSA. Sequencing was performed with immunoSEQ multiplex PCR; in TCRdb, only in-frame clones are kept and a portion is missing. The sample gives 160,000 or so clones, around nine tenths of which show up once; 10% is in the top ten. The entry originates in a study of blood T cell repertoires in COVID-19. The sample taken for sequencing was peripheral blood. The clonotype comes from a woman in her 70s with COVID-19, enrolled during active disease. The V gene is TRBV7-2, the J gene TRBJ2-1; 8 bases line up with TRBD2. CDR3 nucleotide sequence: TGTGCCAGCAGCGAAGGTACTAGCGGTGGGGATGAGCAGTTCTTC. This sequence encodes CASSEGTSGGDEQFF.